What follows are 27 T cell receptor beta chains derived from one specimen sequenced in a study of blood T cell repertoires in COVID-19. Profiled with immunoSEQ multiplex PCR; TCRdb holds only in-frame clones, not every one. Of under 300,000 clones in the sample, about nine tenths were seen once. The sample consisted of peripheral blood. These receptors were collected from a woman in her 40s with acute or convalescent COVID-19.

The chain carries TRBV20-1 and TRBJ1-2, with a weak D call TRBD1 (5 bases). The length of the CDR3 is 14 residues. Germline V gene sequence: CDR1 DFQATT, CDR2 SNEGSKA (reference sequence). Trimming took 3 bases from V and 1 from J, leaving 12 bases between them. The CDR3 loop reads CSASAGISNYGYTF. CDR3 in DNA: TGCAGTGCTAGTGCAGGGATAAGTAACTATGGCTACACCTTC.

This clone appeared once. CDR3 nucleotide sequence: TGCAGCGTTCTGACAGGGCCCGAAGCTTTCTTT. Translated: CSVLTGPEAFF. The rearrangement joins TRBV29-1 to TRBJ1-1; the match to TRBD1 covers 7 bases. There are 11 residues in the CDR3. J gave up 8 bases and V 5 bases, and 5 bases lay outside the gene matches. CDR1 and CDR2 from the germline V gene are SQVTM and ANQGSEA. Complete variable domain (other parts from reference TRBV29-1 and TRBJ1-1): SAVISQKPSRDICQRGTSLTIQCQVDSQVTMMFWYRQQPGQSLTLIATANQGSEATYESGFVIDKFPISRPNLTFSTLTVSNMSPEDSSIYLCSVLTGPEAFFGQGTRLTVV.

The genes are TRBV2 and TRBJ1-1, with TRBD1 identical over 11 bases. The J segment lost 0 bases and the V segment lost 6 bases, leaving 9 bases of the junction unmatched. Germline values: CDR1 SNHLY, CDR2 FYNNEI. The CDR3 is made up of 17 amino acids. CDR3 in amino acids: CASSRGQGVGMNTEAFF. CDR3 bases: TGTGCCAGCAGCAGGGGACAGGGGGTCGGCATGAACACTGAAGCTTTCTTT.

The chain combines TRBV3-1 (or the pseudogene TRBV3-2) with TRBJ1-4; TRBD1 is a possible D gene (5 bases). This CDR3 has 16 residues. Trimming cost V 0 bases and J 0 bases, with 8 bases left between them. Germline V gene sequence: CDR1 LGHDT, CDR2 YNNKEL (reference sequence). The CDR3: CASSQEGPATNEKLFF. The CDR3 region has the DNA TGTGCCAGCAGCCAAGAGGGGCCGGCAACTAATGAAAAACTGTTTTTT.

The sample holds one count of this clone. This chain uses TRBV2 with TRBJ1-5; 9 positions match TRBD1. The V segment lost 4 bases and the J segment 2 bases; nucleotides outside the gene matches: 9. Germline V gene sequence: CDR1 SNHLY, CDR2 FYNNEI. CDR3 length: 17 amino acids. CDR3 nucleotide sequence: TGTGCCAGCAGTGGTTACAGGGGGCGCGGGCGCAATCAGCCCCAGCATTTT. This translates into CASSGYRGRGRNQPQHF.

The chain couples TRBV7-2 to TRBJ1-5, with 9 bases identical to TRBD1. This CDR3 contains 14 residues. Trimming took 3 bases from V and 11 from J; bases not matched to a gene: 8. Germline V lookup: CDR1 SGHTA, CDR2 FQGNSA. The CDR3 bases are TGTGCCAGCAGCTTCGGACAGGGGTATGTGGCCCAGCATTTT. Its protein product is CASSFGQGYVAQHF.

The chain is built from TRBV6-1 and TRBJ1-2; D is possibly TRBD1 (6 bases). Germline CDR1 is MNHNS and CDR2 is SASEGT. This CDR3 comprises 14 residues. V lost 3 bases and J 7 bases, leaving 15 bases between the germline ends. CDR3 sequence: CASSEQGPPVGYTF. In DNA, the CDR3 is TGTGCCAGCAGTGAGCAGGGGCCCCCGGTTGGCTACACCTTC.

V is TRBV7-8 and J is TRBJ1-5, with 7 bases fitting TRBD1. The germline gives CDR1 SGHVS, CDR2 FQNEAQ. V lost 5 bases and J lost 3; bases outside the gene matches: 10. The CDR3 has 16 residues. CDR3 coding DNA: TGTGCCAGCAGCAAATATGACAGGGAATACAATCAGCCCCAGCATTTT. Protein sequence: CASSKYDREYNQPQHF.

The V and J genes are TRBV19 and TRBJ1-1; D ambiguous. Germline V CDR1 and CDR2: LNHDA, SQIVND (reference sequence). The CDR3 covers 13 residues. Trimming took 1 base from V and 3 from J, leaving 6 bases between them. CDR3 in DNA: TGTGCCAGTAGTATAGCCCGGGACACTGAAGCTTTCTTT. Protein: CASSIARDTEAFF.

The chain couples TRBV10-3 to TRBJ2-6; possible D gene TRBD2, 6 bases. The CDR3 runs to 16 residues. The V gene lost 7 bases and the J gene lost 1 base, with 14 bases spanning the gap. Germline V gene sequence: CDR1 ENHRY, CDR2 SYGVKD. CDR3 in DNA: TGTGCCATCATCGGGGGAGGCTCTTCTGGGGCCAACGTCCTGACTTTC. Translated, it gives CAIIGGGSSGANVLTF.

This clone was observed a single time. V gene TRBV11-3 combines with J gene TRBJ2-3; 13 bases line up with TRBD2. This CDR3 spans 16 amino acids. Trimming cost V 4 bases and J 2 bases; bases outside gene matches: 3. In germline, CDR1 is SGHNT, CDR2 YENEEA. CDR3 amino acids: CASSSGLAGFTDTQYF. In DNA form, the CDR3 reads TGTGCCAGCAGCTCGGGACTAGCGGGGTTCACAGATACGCAGTATTTT.

The chain joins TRBV28 to TRBJ1-5; a weak D match, TRBD1 (5 bases). Germline lookup yields CDR1 MDHEN and CDR2 SYDVKM. The CDR3 consists of 15 residues. V was trimmed by 4 bases and J by 4 bases, leaving 14 bases between them. For the CDR3, the DNA is TGTGCCAGCAGTTCCCCTCAGGGTGGTAATCAGCCCCAGCATTTT. Its translation: CASSSPQGGNQPQHF.

This chain links TRBV2 with TRBJ1-6; 7 bases align to TRBD1. Trimming cost V 4 bases and J 9 bases; bases outside gene matches: 6. The CDR3 is made up of 14 amino acids. Germline lookup yields CDR1 SNHLY and CDR2 FYNNEI. CDR3 coding DNA: TGTGCCAGCAGTGGACAGGGTTCCAGTTCACCCCTCCACTTT. Its translation is CASSGQGSSSPLHF.

CDR3 bases: TGTGCCAGCAGTATACTACTAAACAATGAGCAGTTCTTC. It is translated as CASSILLNNEQFF. The rearrangement joins TRBV6-5 to TRBJ2-1; D is undetermined. Trimming took off 5 bases at V and 5 bases at J, with 10 bases between the two ends. This CDR3 is 13 amino acids long. Germline-derived CDR1 and CDR2 are MNHEY and SVGAGI.

V usage is TRBV5-6 and J usage is TRBJ1-2, with a possible D match to TRBD1 (5 bases). Germline-derived CDR1 and CDR2 are SGHDT and YYEEEE. The CDR3 extends over 15 amino acids. V gave up 0 bases and J gave up 7 bases, with 16 bases separating them. This chain's CDR3 is CASSLEGALIFGYTF. The CDR3 DNA sequence: TGTGCCAGCAGCTTGGAAGGGGCGTTGATCTTTGGCTACACCTTC.

The chain has TRBV5-1 and TRBJ2-3; 8 nucleotides line up with TRBD1. Germline CDR1 is SGHRS and CDR2 is YFSETQ. CDR3 length equals 14 residues. The J segment lost 2 bases and the V segment lost 3 bases, leaving 2 bases of the junction unmatched. CDR3 residues: CASSSGGVTDTQYF. The CDR3 coding sequence is TGCGCCAGCAGCTCAGGGGGCGTCACAGATACGCAGTATTTT.

V usage is TRBV14 and J usage is TRBJ2-5, with D perhaps TRBD2 (7 bases). Germline CDR1 and CDR2: SGHDN and FVKESK. The CDR3 has 15 residues. The ends were cut back, 5 bases at V and 3 bases at J, with 16 bases in the middle. The DNA for the CDR3 is TGTGCCAGCAGCTCCCTGGCGGGGGCCGAAGAGACCCAGTACTTC. It encodes CASSSLAGAEETQYF.

The V gene is TRBV19, the J gene TRBJ2-3, with TRBD2 matching over 12 bases. Germline CDR1 and CDR2: LNHDA and SQIVND (reference sequence). This CDR3 has 16 amino acids. The trim removed 4 bases at V and 6 bases at J, leaving 8 bases unmatched. The CDR3 here is CASSRSSGGAGDTQYF. CDR3 sequence (DNA): TGTGCCAGTAGTAGGTCTAGCGGGGGGGCCGGGGATACGCAGTATTTT. The full variable domain, rest sourced from reference TRBV19 and TRBJ2-3, is DGGITQSPKYLFRKEGQNVTLSCEQNLNHDAMYWYRQDPGQGLRLIYYSQIVNDFQKGDIAEGYSVSREKKESFPLTVTSAQKNPTAFYLCASSRSSGGAGDTQYFGPGTRLTVL.

Comment on this clone: At the DNA level, this CDR3 is encoded by other sequences in the same sample as well. The V call is TRBV5-1, the J call TRBJ1-1; D unresolved. Germline loops: CDR1 SGHRS, CDR2 YFSETQ. The length of the CDR3 is 13 residues. Trimming removed 0 bases at V and 1 base at J, with 4 bases between. The CDR3 here is CASSLGRNTEAFF. In DNA form, the CDR3 reads TGCGCCAGCAGCTTGGGTCGGAACACTGAAGCTTTCTTT. Together with reference TRBV5-1 and TRBJ1-1, the CDR3 gives the full variable domain: KAGVTQTPRYLIKTRGQQVTLSCSPISGHRSVSWYQQTPGQGLQFLFEYFSETQRNKGNFPGRFSGRQFSNSRSEMNVSTLELGDSALYLCASSLGRNTEAFFGQGTRLTVV.

The genes are TRBV15 and TRBJ1-5; 7 bases line up with TRBD1. Germline CDR1 and CDR2: LNHNV and YYDKDF (reference sequence). V lost 3 bases and J lost 5; bases outside the gene matches: 4. The length of the CDR3 is 14 residues. CDR3 nucleotides: TGTGCCACCAGCAGCCAAGGGGGCCATCAGCCCCAGCATTTT. Translating gives CATSSQGGHQPQHF. The variable domain in full, with the rest retrieved from reference TRBV15 and TRBJ1-5, is DAMVIQNPRYQVTQFGKPVTLSCSQTLNHNVMYWYQQKSSQAPKLLFHYYDKDFNNEADTPDNFQSRRPNTSFCFLDIRSPGLGDTAMYLCATSSQGGHQPQHFGDGTRLSIL.

V is TRBV27 and J is TRBJ1-2, with D maybe TRBD1 (5 bases). Per the germline V gene, CDR1 is MNHEY and CDR2 is SMNVEV (reference sequence). The germline V and J ends were trimmed by 3 bases and 4 bases, with 15 bases remaining between them. The CDR3 extends over 15 amino acids. The CDR3 bases are TGTGCCAGCAGTTTCTCTCGGTGGGGACTCTATGGCTACACCTTC. Translation gives CASSFSRWGLYGYTF.

This clone was observed a single time. The J gene is TRBJ2-3, the V gene TRBV5-1; the D is unclear. Deletions cut 3 bases from V and 3 bases from J, with 2 bases between. CDR1 is SGHRS and CDR2 is YFSETQ in the germline V gene. The CDR3 totals 11 residues. The CDR3 region has the DNA TGCGCCAGCAGCTCGACAGATACGCAGTATTTT. Protein: CASSSTDTQYF. Using reference TRBV5-1 and TRBJ2-3 for the parts outside the CDR3, the full variable domain is KAGVTQTPRYLIKTRGQQVTLSCSPISGHRSVSWYQQTPGQGLQFLFEYFSETQRNKGNFPGRFSGRQFSNSRSEMNVSTLELGDSALYLCASSSTDTQYFGPGTRLTVL.

This clone has just one count. The chain couples TRBV6-1 to TRBJ1-6, with 8 bases lining up with TRBD1. The CDR3 totals 14 residues. Germline-derived CDR1 and CDR2 are MNHNS and SASEGT. The trim removed 3 bases at V and 11 bases at J, leaving 6 bases unmatched. CDR3 sequence (DNA): TGTGCCAGCAGTGAGGGGACAGGAGGGACACCCCTCCACTTT. Protein: CASSEGTGGTPLHF.

The rearrangement uses TRBV2 and TRBJ1-5, with TRBD1 matching over 10 bases. Germline V lookup: CDR1 SNHLY, CDR2 FYNNEI. J gave up 6 bases and V 6 bases, and 5 bases lay outside the gene matches. This CDR3 is 14 amino acids long. Written as DNA, the CDR3 is TGTGCCAGCAGCGCGGGACAGGGGACTCAGCCCCAGCATTTT. Protein product: CASSAGQGTQPQHF. Supplemented by reference TRBV2 and TRBJ1-5, the full variable domain reads EPEVTQTPSHQVTQMGQEVILRCVPISNHLYFYWYRQILGQKVEFLVSFYNNEISEKSEIFDDQFSVERPDGSNFTLKIRSTKLEDSAMYFCASSAGQGTQPQHFGDGTRLSIL.

The rearrangement uses TRBV4-1 and TRBJ1-1; D ambiguous. Trimming removed 2 bases at V and 3 bases at J, with 7 bases between. Germline CDR1 MGHRA, CDR2 YSYEKL. The CDR3 sequence is 13 residues long. CDR3 in amino acids: CASSQRDYTEAFF. The CDR3 bases are TGCGCCAGCAGCCAAAGAGATTACACTGAAGCTTTCTTT.

This clone was counted between two and nine times. The CDR3 bases are TGTGCCAGCAGTTCCGGGACAGGGGGCAATGAGCAGTTCTTC. It is translated as CASSSGTGGNEQFF. The V call is TRBV6-5, the J call TRBJ2-1; 11 nucleotides line up with TRBD1. V lost 4 bases and J lost 6; bases outside the gene matches: 2. Germline loops: CDR1 MNHEY, CDR2 SVGAGI. The CDR3 spans 14 residues.

The chain employs TRBV5-1 and TRBJ2-5; D ambiguous. Germline values: CDR1 SGHRS, CDR2 YFSETQ. This CDR3 comprises 11 residues. V lost 4 bases and J 2 bases, leaving 3 bases between the germline ends. The CDR3 loop reads CASSIQETQYF. In DNA form, the CDR3 reads TGCGCCAGCAGCATACAAGAGACCCAGTACTTC. The variable domain in full, completed from reference TRBV5-1 and TRBJ2-5, reads KAGVTQTPRYLIKTRGQQVTLSCSPISGHRSVSWYQQTPGQGLQFLFEYFSETQRNKGNFPGRFSGRQFSNSRSEMNVSTLELGDSALYLCASSIQETQYFGPGTRLLVL.